A selection of T cell receptor beta chains follows, all from one sample in a study of CD8+CD57+ T cells in acquired aplastic anemia. TCRdb reprocessed the reads with MiXCR, giving one entry per CDR3 protein. The profile shows some 68,000 distinct CDR3 sequences, 50% to 55% of them singletons. The sequencing input was sorted CD4+, CD8+, or CD8+CD57+ T cells (not recorded which) from PBMCs. The source of these receptors is a human donor in good health, serving as a control. Both conserved end residues are part of each CDR3. Fields, in order: CDR3 DNA, CDR3 protein, V gene, clone size, D gene, J gene, CDR3 length. The D gene is left open where the match is weak. Not every row has a clone size; where given, it reads once, few, many or a size class.

TGCAGTGCTAGGGGCGGGGGGGACTCCTACGAGCAGTACTTC	CSARGGGDSYEQYF	TRBV20-1	-	TRBD2	TRBJ2-7	14
TGTGCCAGCAGTTTCCCCGGGACAGCGAACACTGAAGCTTTCTTT	CASSFPGTANTEAFF	TRBV12-3/TRBV12-4	many	TRBD1	TRBJ1-1	15
TGTGCCAGCAGCAGACTAGCGGGGGGGCAAGAGACCCAGTACTTC	CASSRLAGGQETQYF	TRBV7-2	-	TRBD2	TRBJ2-5	15
TGCAGCGTTGAAGTCCAGGTTAAAGAGACCCAGTACTTC	CSVEVQVKETQYF	TRBV29-1	few	-	TRBJ2-5	13
TGTGCCAGCAGCTTAGCCCCACTGCAGGGTCCTGGAAACACCATATATTTT	CASSLAPLQGPGNTIYF	TRBV13	many	-	TRBJ1-3	17
TGTGCCAGCAGCTTAGCTCTCAGGGGCGCACCTTTCTTT	CASSLALRGAPFF	TRBV7-2	-	-	TRBJ1-1	13
TGTGCCAGCAGCTTAAGACAGCCTGAAGCTTTCTTT	CASSLRQPEAFF	TRBV7-6	-	-	TRBJ1-1	12
TGTGCCAGCAGCTTAGCGGGTAATTGGGCAGGAAATGAGCAGTTCTTC	CASSLAGNWAGNEQFF	TRBV7-9	once	-	TRBJ2-1	16
TGTGCCAGCAGCTCCGCCGCTCATCAGCCCCAGCATTTT	CASSSAAHQPQHF	TRBV27	many	-	TRBJ1-5	13
TGTGCCAGCAGCCAATACACTGACAGATACTTC	CASSQYTDRYF	TRBV7-8	-	-	TRBJ2-7	11
TGTGCCAGGAGTGGGCCTAACCGAGCTTTCTTT	CARSGPNRAFF	TRBV30	-	-	TRBJ1-1	11
TGTGCCAGCAGCCTATGGACAGGGGAGCTGTTTTTT	CASSLWTGELFF	TRBV7-8	few	-	TRBJ2-2	12
TGTGCCACCAGTGATTCAAGCCGCAATGAGCAGTTCTTC	CATSDSSRNEQFF	TRBV24-1	-	-	TRBJ2-1	13
TGTGCCAGCAGTGAAGGGGCGGGAAGAGCTTACAATGAGCAGTTCTTC	CASSEGAGRAYNEQFF	TRBV2	-	-	TRBJ2-1	16
TGCGCCAGCAGCCTGGACAGTGCTGGCTACGAGCAGTACTTC	CASSLDSAGYEQYF	TRBV4-1	many	-	TRBJ2-7	14
TGTGCCAGCAGCCGAGATGCAGGGTCCGGAAACACCATATATTTT	CASSRDAGSGNTIYF	TRBV9	-	-	TRBJ1-3	15
TGTGCCAGCAGTTTAGATGGGAGGTACGAGCAGTACTTC	CASSLDGRYEQYF	TRBV27	many	-	TRBJ2-7	13
TGTGCCTGGAGTAACCCTACTGGGAGCCAGTACTTC	CAWSNPTGSQYF	TRBV30	many	-	TRBJ2-5	12
TGTGCCAGCAGTTACACAGACAGGCCCTATGGCTACACCTTC	CASSYTDRPYGYTF	TRBV6-5	-	-	TRBJ1-2	14
TGCGCCAGCTCATCCCCAGGGTCGTTGGGGGAGACCCAGTACTTC	CASSSPGSLGETQYF	TRBV10-2	-	-	TRBJ2-5	15
TGCGCCAGCAGCTTGGGATCGCTAGCGAGACCCTACAATGAGCAGTTCTTC	CASSLGSLARPYNEQFF	TRBV5-1	many	-	TRBJ2-1	17
TGCGCCAGCAGTGAGCCATGGGGTGAGCAGTTCTTC	CASSEPWGEQFF	TRBV10-2	-	-	TRBJ2-1	12
TGTGCCAGCAGCCGACTGGGCTCCTACGAGCAGTACTTC	CASSRLGSYEQYF	TRBV7-6	-	-	TRBJ2-7	13
TGTGCCAGCAGCCTACAGGGGAACAATAATTCACCCCTCCACTTT	CASSLQGNNNSPLHF	TRBV7-2	few	TRBD1	TRBJ1-6	15
TGTGCCAGCCAACAGGGACGAGTCGGCAATCAGCCCCAGCATTTT	CASQQGRVGNQPQHF	TRBV2	-	-	TRBJ1-5	15
TGTGCCACCAGCAGAGATCGGGGAGAGGCCTATGGCTACACCTTC	CATSRDRGEAYGYTF	TRBV15	-	-	TRBJ1-2	15
TGCAGCGTTGTCAGGCAGGGAATTTCCCTCGAGCAGTACTTC	CSVVRQGISLEQYF	TRBV29-1	-	-	TRBJ2-7	14
TGCAGTGCTAGAGCTCATTGGAACAATGAGCAGTTCTTC	CSARAHWNNEQFF	TRBV20-1	-	-	TRBJ2-1	13
TGTGCCAGTAATGGGGCGGCGGGAGTCGGCTACACCTTC	CASNGAAGVGYTF	TRBV6-1	-	-	TRBJ1-2	13
TGTGCCAGCAGCACTCTCGCGGCAGAGCAAGAGCAGTACTTC	CASSTLAAEQEQYF	TRBV13	many	-	TRBJ2-7	14
TGTGCCAGTAGTCAGGGGACGGTATCCTACGAGCAGTACTTC	CASSQGTVSYEQYF	TRBV19	medium-sized	-	TRBJ2-7	14
TGTGCCGCCGGGGATATCAGGGGGCGGGCTTTCTTT	CAAGDIRGRAFF	TRBV27	-	TRBD1	TRBJ1-1	12
TGTGCCAGCAGCTCAGACCCGGGACTACTGAATGAGGAGTTCTTC	CASSSDPGLLNEEFF	TRBV9	-	TRBD2	TRBJ2-1	15
TGTGCCAGCAGTTTTTTCTTTAGCGCCGGGGCGGCCTACGAGCAGTACTTC	CASSFFFSAGAAYEQYF	TRBV6-8	-	-	TRBJ2-7	17
TGCAGTGCTAGTTCGGGCAGAAAAGAGACCCAGTACTTC	CSASSGRKETQYF	TRBV20-1	many	-	TRBJ2-5	13
TGTGCCATCCGCGAAAAGACAGGGGAAGATACGCAGTATTTT	CAIREKTGEDTQYF	TRBV10-3	-	TRBD1	TRBJ2-3	14
TGTGCCACCAGCGGGACAGGTGGCTACGAGCAGTACTTC	CATSGTGGYEQYF	TRBV15	-	TRBD1	TRBJ2-7	13
TGTGCCAGCACGGCGGAAAGAAATTCACCCCTCCACTTT	CASTAERNSPLHF	TRBV5-4	-	-	TRBJ1-6	13
TGTGCCAGCAGTCCACCGGGACAGGGCCATTCACCCCTCCACTTT	CASSPPGQGHSPLHF	TRBV6-5	many	TRBD1	TRBJ1-6	15
TGTGCCAGCAGCTTTTTTTTAGTGCGTGGGGAGGTTGGCTACACCTTC	CASSFFLVRGEVGYTF	TRBV5-4	many	-	TRBJ1-2	16
TGTGCCACCAGTGATCCGGACTCCTCGGACTACAATGAGCAGTTCTTC	CATSDPDSSDYNEQFF	TRBV24-1	-	-	TRBJ2-1	16
TGTGCCATCAGTGAGTCATCAAACAACGAGCAGTACTTC	CAISESSNNEQYF	TRBV10-3	-	-	TRBJ2-7	13
TGTGCCAGCAGGTCAGGGGGCTCAACTGAAAAACTGTTTTTT	CASRSGGSTEKLFF	TRBV7-9	-	TRBD1	TRBJ1-4	14
TGTGCCAGCAGTTTGGATGGATTGTATGGCTACACCTTC	CASSLDGLYGYTF	TRBV12-3/TRBV12-4	-	-	TRBJ1-2	13
TGCAGCGTTGAAGTAGCCGGGCGGAACACCGGGGAGCTGTTTTTT	CSVEVAGRNTGELFF	TRBV29-1	many	-	TRBJ2-2	15
TGTGCCAGCAGCTTAGGGTTTGACGGACCGTCTGGCTACACCTTC	CASSLGFDGPSGYTF	TRBV7-2	-	-	TRBJ1-2	15
TGTGCCACCAGCCCCCCCCGGGGGTATTACAATGAGCAGTTCTTC	CATSPPRGYYNEQFF	TRBV15	-	-	TRBJ2-1	15
TGTGCCAGCAGCTTACAACAGGGGGATGGCTACACCTTC	CASSLQQGDGYTF	TRBV7-9	many	TRBD1	TRBJ1-2	13
TGTGCCAGCAGCCAACAAGGAGAGCAGTACTTC	CASSQQGEQYF	TRBV4-2	-	-	TRBJ2-7	11
TGCGCCAGCAGCTTGGCCGGGACGTTCTCCTACGAGCAGTACTTC	CASSLAGTFSYEQYF	TRBV5-1	-	-	TRBJ2-7	15
TGCAGCGTTGAAGGGTGGCAGGGGTTCGGCTACACCTTC	CSVEGWQGFGYTF	TRBV29-1	few	-	TRBJ1-2	13
TGTGCCAGCAGTTTATCGAGTAGGGCAGGGCTAGCGTTTTCGCGATACGAGCAGTACTTC	CASSLSSRAGLAFSRYEQYF	TRBV27	many	-	TRBJ2-7	20
TGTGCCAGCAGTGGACAGGGGCGAGAGACCCAGTACTTC	CASSGQGRETQYF	TRBV27	many	TRBD1	TRBJ2-5	13
TGTGCCTGCCAGGAAGGGGGACAAGAGACCCAGTACTTC	CACQEGGQETQYF	TRBV7-3	-	-	TRBJ2-5	13
TGTGCCAGCAGTGCGGGGGACGGGAATCAGCCCCAGCATTTT	CASSAGDGNQPQHF	TRBV2	-	-	TRBJ1-5	14
TGTGCCAGCAGCCCCACTGAGGTCTCCTACGAGCAGTACTTC	CASSPTEVSYEQYF	TRBV7-3	-	-	TRBJ2-7	14